The rows below give T cell receptor beta chains drawn from one sample of a study of cytomegalovirus exposure and HLA in healthy donors. Using immunoSEQ multiplex PCR, the repertoire was profiled, and TCRdb retains in-frame clones only, with some absent. This table has 100,000 to 150,000 clones, about three quarters appearing once. The sample was PBMCs. The receptors shown here come from a man between 50 and 59 years old in good health and CMV-seronegative. CDR3s include the opening cysteine and the closing phenylalanine or tryptophan. D genes are given only for firm matches. For some rows the clone size is stated as once, few or many, or as a class when expanded; others skip it.

clone size	V gene	J gene	D gene	CDR3 protein	CDR3 DNA
NA	TRBV19	TRBJ2-6	TRBD1	CASRRTGSGANVLTF	TGTGCCAGCCGCAGGACAGGGTCTGGGGCCAACGTCCTGACTTTC
NA	TRBV7-2	TRBJ2-7	NA	CASSLEPRGHEQYF	TGTGCCAGCAGCTTAGAACCCAGGGGCCACGAGCAGTACTTC
few	TRBV9	TRBJ2-3	TRBD2	CASSVNFGGADTQYF	TGTGCCAGCAGCGTGAACTTCGGGGGGGCAGATACGCAGTATTTT
NA	TRBV6-1	TRBJ1-4	TRBD1	CASTQTGVNEKLFF	TGTGCCAGCACCCAGACAGGGGTTAATGAAAAACTGTTTTTT
NA	TRBV10-3	TRBJ2-5	NA	CAISGDIHLETQYF	TGTGCCATCAGTGGGGACATACACTTGGAGACCCAGTACTTC
NA	TRBV4-2	TRBJ2-3	TRBD2	CASSQELAADTQYF	TGTGCCAGCAGCCAAGAGCTAGCGGCGGATACGCAGTATTTT
NA	TRBV10-3	TRBJ2-1	TRBD1	CAISGGTVDNEQFF	TGTGCCATCAGTGGGGGGACAGTCGACAATGAGCAGTTCTTC
NA	TRBV7-2	TRBJ2-1	NA	CASSFVGGPDEQFF	TGTGCCAGCAGCTTCGTGGGGGGGCCCGATGAGCAGTTCTTC
NA	TRBV18	TRBJ1-5	NA	CASSPPEKDQPQHF	TGTGCCAGCTCACCACCGGAGAAAGATCAGCCCCAGCATTTT
NA	TRBV11-3	TRBJ2-2	NA	CASSLDNGQGELFF	TGTGCCAGCAGCTTAGATAACGGACAGGGGGAGCTGTTTTTT
NA	TRBV6-1	TRBJ1-6	NA	CASSEVGGRNSPLHF	TGTGCCAGCAGTGAAGTGGGGGGGCGGAATTCACCCCTCCACTTT
NA	TRBV5-1	TRBJ2-3	TRBD2	CASSYSGDADTQYF	TGCGCCAGCAGCTATAGCGGGGATGCAGATACGCAGTATTTT
NA	TRBV19	TRBJ1-3	NA	CASTPRRWNTIYF	TGTGCCAGTACCCCGCGGCGTTGGAACACCATATATTTT
NA	TRBV30	TRBJ1-2	NA	CAWSVPGRYGYTF	TGTGCCTGGAGTGTACCTGGGAGATATGGCTACACCTTC
NA	TRBV6-1	TRBJ1-1	TRBD1	CASTRDRGDEAFF	TGTGCCAGCACCAGGGACAGGGGTGATGAAGCTTTCTTT
few	TRBV6-5	TRBJ1-4	NA	CASSYSSGRHEKLFF	TGTGCCAGCAGTTACTCGTCAGGCCGTCATGAAAAACTGTTTTTT
NA	TRBV19	TRBJ2-1	NA	CASTTGVSYNEQFF	TGTGCCAGTACCACCGGGGTCTCCTACAATGAGCAGTTCTTC
NA	TRBV4-2	TRBJ1-1	TRBD1	CASSQQGGINTEAFF	TGTGCCAGCAGCCAACAGGGGGGAATTAACACTGAAGCTTTCTTT
few	TRBV6-1	TRBJ1-1	NA	CASSEVQVVLAFF	TGTGCCAGCAGTGAAGTCCAGGTGGTGTTAGCTTTCTTT
NA	TRBV6-1	TRBJ2-5	TRBD2	CASREIAGGQETQYF	TGTGCCAGCAGGGAAATAGCGGGGGGGCAAGAGACCCAGTACTTC
few	TRBV23-1	TRBJ2-7	TRBD2	CASSQAGGRGGYEQYF	TGCGCCAGCAGTCAAGCGGGGGGGAGAGGGGGGTACGAGCAGTACTTC
NA	TRBV6-5	TRBJ1-4	TRBD1	CASSPDRVGEKLFF	TGTGCCAGCAGCCCGGACAGGGTCGGAGAAAAACTGTTTTTT
NA	TRBV5-1	TRBJ2-7	TRBD2	CASSWGTSGGYEQYF	TGCGCCAGCAGCTGGGGGACTAGCGGGGGCTACGAGCAGTACTTC
once	TRBV7-2	TRBJ2-1	TRBD2	CASSSRTSNEQFF	TGTGCCAGCAGCTCCCGGACTAGCAATGAGCAGTTCTTC
NA	TRBV20-1	TRBJ1-6	NA	CSAPGNSPLHF	TGCAGTGCACCCGGGAATTCACCCCTCCACTTT
NA	TRBV30	TRBJ1-2	NA	CAWTGIEVAVGYGYTF	TGTGCCTGGACCGGGATAGAGGTCGCTGTGGGCTATGGCTACACCTTC
NA	TRBV6-1	TRBJ1-1	NA	CASSELYTEAFF	TGTGCCAGCAGTGAACTATACACTGAAGCTTTCTTT
NA	TRBV7-9	TRBJ2-2	TRBD2	CASSSPRGGAQPPTGELFF	TGTGCCAGCAGCTCCCCCCGGGGGGGGGCCCAACCTCCCACCGGGGAGCTGTTTTTT
NA	TRBV2	TRBJ2-6	TRBD1	CASSDGTDFSGANVLTF	TGTGCCAGCAGTGACGGGACAGATTTCTCTGGGGCCAACGTCCTGACTTTC
NA	TRBV6-5	TRBJ1-6	NA	CASSYSGRGDRSPLHF	TGTGCCAGCAGTTACTCAGGGCGGGGCGACCGGTCACCCCTCCACTTT
NA	TRBV6-1	TRBJ2-5	NA	CASSANRVGKETQYF	TGTGCCAGCAGTGCCAACAGGGTAGGGAAAGAGACCCAGTACTTC
NA	TRBV6-6	TRBJ2-7	TRBD1	CASSSLGTVAYEQYF	TGTGCCAGCAGTTCTCTCGGGACAGTTGCCTACGAGCAGTACTTC
NA	TRBV29-1	TRBJ1-1	TRBD1	CSVTDRGASEAFF	TGCAGCGTTACGGACAGGGGAGCCTCTGAAGCTTTCTTT
NA	TRBV7-8	TRBJ2-7	NA	CATQGGGYEQYF	TGTGCCACCCAGGGAGGGGGGTACGAGCAGTACTTC
NA	TRBV7-6	TRBJ1-1	NA	CASSSQDSFSTEAFF	TGTGCCAGCAGCTCCCAGGACAGTTTTAGCACTGAAGCTTTCTTT
NA	TRBV5-4	TRBJ1-6	TRBD1	CASSGDRASPLHF	TGTGCCAGCAGCGGGGACAGGGCCTCACCCCTCCACTTT
once	TRBV25-1	TRBJ1-1	TRBD1	CASSRTGGDRGAFF	TGTGCCAGCAGCCGGACAGGGGGCGACCGAGGAGCTTTCTTT
NA	TRBV6-5	TRBJ1-2	TRBD1	CASSYGTEGGGYTF	TGTGCCAGCAGTTATGGGACAGAGGGGGGAGGCTACACCTTC
NA	TRBV5-6	TRBJ1-1	NA	CASSFGTEAFF	TGTGCCAGCAGCTTCGGCACTGAAGCTTTCTTT
few	TRBV2	TRBJ2-5	NA	CASRSVGGAETQYF	TGTGCCAGCAGATCTGTAGGGGGGGCGGAGACCCAGTACTTC
NA	TRBV6-5	TRBJ2-7	NA	CASSRVTGENQQYF	TGTGCCAGCAGCCGGGTTACGGGAGAGAATCAGCAGTACTTC
once	TRBV7-6	TRBJ2-1	NA	CASSPRGESNEQFF	TGTGCCAGCAGCCCCAGGGGGGAGAGCAATGAGCAGTTCTTC
NA	TRBV7-2	TRBJ1-2	NA	CAAGAGANYGYTF	TGTGCCGCTGGGGCAGGGGCTAACTATGGCTACACCTTC
NA	TRBV5-4	TRBJ1-1	NA	CASSLGAGEHTEAFF	TGTGCCAGCAGCCTCGGGGCAGGGGAGCACACTGAAGCTTTCTTT